Here is one T cell receptor (beta chain) with its context. This receptor's antigen is unknown. Per-base qualities were not stored, and no clone one base away is much larger. At diagnosis, tumor, uninvolved tumor-adjacent lung and peripheral blood were collected and then preserved as a mix of FFPE and fresh-frozen material. For TCR repertoire profiling, blood samples were analyzed in the form of peripheral blood mononuclear cells. This sample is drawn from a study of T cells in localized non-small cell lung cancer (dated by TCRdb to the early 2020s). At the level of the whole study: Comparing tumors with uninvolved tumor-adjacent lungs, the study looked at the T cell repertoires of 236 patients with early-stage NSCLC. The mean age of the NSCLC patients was about 70 years, with about 130 men and 107 women. All 230 or so NSCLC patients in the cohort were treatment-naive and had localized lung tumors that were resected.

TCR beta CDR3 regions were sequenced from DNA using the immunoSEQ Assay. On the authors' methods: T cell density was computed as TCR beta template counts normalized to usable DNA estimated by amplifying housekeeping genes. Richness was estimated using the preseqR package, with extrapolation to 400,000 templates for PBMC samples and to 120,000 templates for tissue samples. Clonality was defined as one minus Pielou's evenness. Differential abundance testing on productive amino-acid clonotypes, with a minimum total count of 5 and an alpha of 0.1, was used to identify tissue-enriched TCRs. Repertoire overlap between compartments was quantified with the Jaccard Index and Morisita Overlap Index. GLIPH grouped TCR beta CDR3s together with public tetramer-defined viral CDR3s, and a viral motif had to include at least three viral sequences and also show V-gene enrichment. The table comes from immuneACCESS by way of TCRdb, which keeps in-frame sequences with V and J called. Part of the clones is missing from these tables; in studies checked, under half for an unresolved V gene and the rest for unknown reasons. V, J and clone size are those of that table, while D and trimming were read from the DNA. This sample has about 130,000 clones in its table, and roughly nine tenths of those were observed once. The ten biggest clones cover around 1.8% of the sample.

Paper-wide results and their limitations: Longer overall survival was associated with higher blood T cell density, whereas shorter survival was associated with higher adjacent-lung clonality. Uninvolved tumor-adjacent lung showed the highest T cell clonality, higher than tumor, which suggests more focused antigenic responses in the uninvolved tumor-adjacent lung. Since the design was exploratory, TCR variables were selected using unadjusted p-values with no false-discovery rate correction. A median of about 53 of the top 100 tumor clones were detected in paired uninvolved adjacent lung, and around 30 of these tumor clones were also found among the top 100 clones of the paired uninvolved adjacent lung. Because multi-region sequencing of the tumors was not done, intratumor heterogeneity could not be ruled out.

CDR1 and CDR2, looked up from the germline V gene, are SGHTA and FQGTGA. Trimming accounts for 5 bases at V and 10 bases at J, while the number of junction bases matched to no gene is 14. CDR3 length: 16 amino acids, cysteine to phenylalanine. The only DNA kept is the CDR3, 48 bases in frame from the first base. The rearranged segments are TRBV7-3 and TRBJ2-1; the central 10 bases match TRBD2. The sequences come from peripheral blood, collected before any cancer treatment. The receptor was derived from a female donor aged 60 or older with stage I lung adenocarcinoma. In nucleotide form, the sequence is TGTGCCAGCAGCCCCAAAGCGGGAGGGCGGCTACGCGAGCAGTTCTTC. Its protein reads: CASSPKAGGRLREQFF. Full variable domain (CDR3 extended with the reference TRBV7-3 and TRBJ2-1 proteins): GAGVSQTPSNKVTEKGKYVELRCDPISGHTALYWYRQSLGQGPEFLIYFQGTGAADDSGLPNDRFFAVRPEGSVSTLKIQRTERGDSAVYLCASSPKAGGRLREQFFGPGTRLTVL.